A selection of T cell receptor beta chains follows, all from one sample in a study of blood T cells in healthy people across ages. Via MiXCR, TCRdb re-called the 5' RACE reads, giving one row per CDR3 protein. The repertoire consists of about 1,000,000 distinct CDR3 sequences, with 40% to 55% occurring once and the leading ten covering 15% to 20%. Sequenced sample: blood. Every receptor here comes from a woman in her sixties in good health. The CDR3 runs from the conserved cysteine through the conserved F or W. The D gene is left open where the match is weak. Only some rows state a clone size, as once, few, many or a class for expanded clones.

>NA|TRBV19|TRBJ1-2|NA
TGTGCCAGTAGTCGGGCAGGGTTGGTCGACTATGGCTACACCTTC
CASSRAGLVDYGYTF
>TRBD1|TRBV4-1|TRBJ1-4|NA
TGCGCCAGCAGCCCCGGGACAGGGGCGGGTAATGAAAAACTGTTTTTT
CASSPGTGAGNEKLFF
>NA|TRBV9|TRBJ2-5|NA
TGTGCCAGCAGCGTAGGCCAGGGAAAGGTTCAGACCCAGTACTTC
CASSVGQGKVQTQYF
>TRBD2|TRBV10-2|TRBJ2-7|NA
TGCGCCAGCAAGAAACCCGGGAGGGCCTTTGAGGGCGAGCAGTACTTC
CASKKPGRAFEGEQYF
>NA|TRBV20-1|TRBJ1-1|NA
TGCAGTGCTCGTGAAGGCTCTCTGAACACTGAAGCTTTCTTT
CSAREGSLNTEAFF
>NA|TRBV20-1|TRBJ2-3|NA
TGCAGTGCTAGTGGGGGGGCAGGAGATACGCAGTATTTT
CSASGGAGDTQYF
>NA|TRBV5-1|TRBJ2-7|NA
TGTGCCAGCAGCTTGGCAGGACAGAACCGCTACGAGCAGTACTTC
CASSLAGQNRYEQYF
>NA|TRBV4-2|TRBJ2-3|few
TGTGCCAGCAGCCAAGAAATCGAAGATACGCAGTATTTT
CASSQEIEDTQYF
>NA|TRBV12-3/TRBV12-4|TRBJ2-6|NA
TGTGCCAGCAGTTTAGCCGTCGGGGGAGCTGGGGCCAACGTCCTGACTTTC
CASSLAVGGAGANVLTF
>NA|TRBV9|TRBJ1-4|NA
TGTGCCAGCAGCCCTGATGAGACACGGGAAAAACTGTTTTTT
CASSPDETREKLFF
>TRBD2|TRBV20-1|TRBJ2-5|NA
TGCAGTGCCGTTAGCGGGAGGGCCGGAGAGACCCAGTACTTC
CSAVSGRAGETQYF
>TRBD2|TRBV20-1|TRBJ2-1|few
TGCAGTGCTAGCAGACTAGCGGGACGAGACGATGAGCAGTTCTTC
CSASRLAGRDDEQFF
>NA|TRBV6-5|TRBJ1-6|NA
TGTGCCAGCAGAGACGACAGGACGATTTCACCCCTCCACTTT
CASRDDRTISPLHF
>NA|TRBV5-1|TRBJ2-5|NA
TGCGCCAGCAGCTTGAATACTAGAGAAGAGACCCAGTACTTC
CASSLNTREETQYF
>NA|TRBV10-3|TRBJ2-7|few
TGTGCCATCAGTGAGCCCGACGAGCAGTACTTC
CAISEPDEQYF
>TRBD1|TRBV7-2|TRBJ2-1|NA
TGTGCCAGCAGGGGACAGGGGCCGGCGTGGAGTGAGCAGTTCTTC
CASRGQGPAWSEQFF
>NA|TRBV10-3|TRBJ1-5|NA
TGTGCCATCAGCCGGGACGGGAATCAGCCCCAGCATTTT
CAISRDGNQPQHF
>NA|TRBV11-2|TRBJ1-5|few
TGTGCCAGCAGCTTATATCAGGGGAATCAGCCCCAGCATTTT
CASSLYQGNQPQHF
>TRBD2|TRBV6-1|TRBJ2-7|NA
TGTGCCAGCAGTGTGGGGACTAGCGGATTCTACAATGAGCAGTACTTC
CASSVGTSGFYNEQYF
>NA|TRBV29-1|TRBJ2-7|few
TGCAGCGTTGTAGGGCTTACTACCTCCTACGAGCAGTACTTC
CSVVGLTTSYEQYF
>NA|TRBV19|TRBJ1-2|NA
TGTGCCAGTAGGGTAAGGGAAGGCTATGGCTACACCTTC
CASRVREGYGYTF
>NA|TRBV27|TRBJ2-7|NA
TGTGCCAGCAGCCACCTCTTGTACCCCTACGAGCAGTACTTC
CASSHLLYPYEQYF
>NA|TRBV7-8|TRBJ2-5|few
TGTGCCAGCATCCCAAACCGGGAAGGAGAGACCCAGTACTTC
CASIPNREGETQYF
>TRBD2|TRBV20-1|TRBJ2-7|few
TGCAGTGCCGGGACTAGCGGGACTTCCTACGAGCAGTACTTC
CSAGTSGTSYEQYF
>TRBD2|TRBV10-3|TRBJ2-5|NA
TGTGCCATCGGGGCGGAGGGTAGCGGGAGGGAAGAGACCCAGTACTTC
CAIGAEGSGREETQYF
>TRBD1|TRBV7-9|TRBJ2-7|NA
TGTGCCAGCAGCTCCACTCCCTGGGACAGGGGAAATTACGAGCAGTACTTC
CASSSTPWDRGNYEQYF
>TRBD2|TRBV28|TRBJ2-7|NA
TGTGCCAGCAGCTCTCCGGGACTAAAATCCTACGAGCAGTACTTC
CASSSPGLKSYEQYF
>NA|TRBV27|TRBJ1-5|NA
TGTGCCAGCAGTTCCCTCCATAGCAATCAGCCCCAGCATTTT
CASSSLHSNQPQHF
>NA|TRBV20-1|TRBJ2-5|NA
TGCAGTGCTAGGGGGTGGCAAGAGACCCAGTACTTC
CSARGWQETQYF
>TRBD2|TRBV27|TRBJ2-7|few
TGTGCCAGCAGTCTAACGGGGGGTGGGGGACCCTACGAGCAGTACTTC
CASSLTGGGGPYEQYF
>NA|TRBV29-1|TRBJ1-2|NA
TGCAGCGCCCGCGAGGGGGATGGCTACACCTTC
CSAREGDGYTF
>TRBD1|TRBV25-1|TRBJ2-7|NA
TGTGCCAGCACCTTAGGCGGGACAGGACGGTACGAGCAGTACTTC
CASTLGGTGRYEQYF
>NA|TRBV2|TRBJ1-2|NA
TGTGCCAGCAGTGATGGTCAGCTTAACTATGGCTACACCTTC
CASSDGQLNYGYTF
>TRBD1|TRBV29-1|TRBJ1-2|NA
TGCAGCGTTGTAGGGCCCTTAAGGGGGCTTGTTGGCTACACCTTC
CSVVGPLRGLVGYTF